This paragraph reports one T cell receptor (beta chain). Its antigen target is currently unknown. The record has no base qualities; no much larger clone is one base away. The sample comes from a study of T cell responses to AZD1222 COVID-19 vaccine (dated by TCRdb to about 2021). Describing the broader study: TCR sequencing covered 233 trial participants: about 210 given two doses of AZD1222 and about 26 given two doses of MenACWY control vaccine. Enrollment into the trials was organized by age into subgroups of 18-55, 56-69 and 70-plus years, and those subgroups contained roughly 150, 30 and 60 TCR-sequenced participants, respectively. Findings and caveats that apply to the study as a whole: Participants were mostly white British and included more females than males, and it was suggested by the authors that clonal diversity may have been underestimated. Reportedly, close to half of the unique spike-specific TCRs recognized epitopes lying outside the regions that are mutated in the B.1.351 and B.1.1.7 variants. The whole spike protein was spanned by vaccine-associated CD4 TCRs, and dominant responses were seen in regions 160-218 and 743-854. Only six or seven AZD1222 recipients were SARS-CoV-2 seropositive at baseline, limiting conclusions about previously exposed vaccinees. The 56-69-year group was small, and its depth increase did not reach significance, likely because of low power. Because no day 14 peak-response samples were available, the repertoires could be characterized only after the peak T cell response. Spike-specific TCR breadth and depth rose significantly after two AZD1222 doses compared with day 0 and with MenACWY recipients.

Trimming leaves V shorter by 3 bases and J shorter by 7 bases, with the junction holding 6 bases beyond the gene matches. The CDR3 sequence holds 14 residues, the cysteine and phenylalanine included. Kept here is only the CDR3 DNA, which spans 42 bases and is read in frame from base 1. CDR1 and CDR2, looked up from the germline V gene (reference sequence), are LNHDA and SQIVND. The CDR3 regions of human TCRbeta chains were analyzed by immunosequencing. Concerning the study's data processing: Repertoire TCRs were matched against a reference library of SARS-CoV-2-specific TCRs generated with the MIRA antigen-specificity platform. Breadth meant the fraction of unique TCRs that were SARS-CoV-2-associated, whereas depth meant the fraction of total T cells that were SARS-CoV-2-associated. Each spike-specific TCR was assigned to its reactive spike region and to a CD4 or CD8 class using the MIRA data. Log10-transformed breadth and depth values were compared by one-way ANOVA with Sidak's multiple comparisons tests. Sourced from immuneACCESS, this table was stored by TCRdb with only in-frame sequences that have V and J called. A share of the clones is absent; for the studies checked, an unresolved V gene accounts for under half, and the remainder has no known explanation. V, J and clone size were drawn from that table, and D and trimming were deduced from the DNA. Across this sample there are tens of thousands of clones, with 70% to 90% seen only once. The ten largest clones capture about 12% of the sample.

Taken with the paper, the label for time point translates to: about 28 days (+/-7) after the second vaccine dose. AZD1222 recipients with second doses at about 4 weeks or about 12 weeks were pooled, because spike-specific TCR depth and breadth did not differ between schedules. Vaccinee samples were obtained from the UK trials COV001 and COV002, which included a single-blind randomized controlled phase 2/3 trial of AZD1222 (ChAdOx1 nCoV-19) in healthy adults. For TCRbeta chain sequencing, PBMC samples were collected from trial participants at day 0 and at day 28 after the second dose. Material: peripheral blood, obtained 28 days after the second AZD1222 dose. The receptor chain draws on TRBV19 and TRBJ1-1; the central 9 bases match TRBD1. This receptor was taken from an adult who received the AZD1222 COVID-19 vaccine. This receptor has the CDR3 CASSIFEGQGEAFF. In nucleotide form, the sequence is TGTGCCAGTAGTATTTTTGAGGGACAGGGTGAAGCTTTCTTT.